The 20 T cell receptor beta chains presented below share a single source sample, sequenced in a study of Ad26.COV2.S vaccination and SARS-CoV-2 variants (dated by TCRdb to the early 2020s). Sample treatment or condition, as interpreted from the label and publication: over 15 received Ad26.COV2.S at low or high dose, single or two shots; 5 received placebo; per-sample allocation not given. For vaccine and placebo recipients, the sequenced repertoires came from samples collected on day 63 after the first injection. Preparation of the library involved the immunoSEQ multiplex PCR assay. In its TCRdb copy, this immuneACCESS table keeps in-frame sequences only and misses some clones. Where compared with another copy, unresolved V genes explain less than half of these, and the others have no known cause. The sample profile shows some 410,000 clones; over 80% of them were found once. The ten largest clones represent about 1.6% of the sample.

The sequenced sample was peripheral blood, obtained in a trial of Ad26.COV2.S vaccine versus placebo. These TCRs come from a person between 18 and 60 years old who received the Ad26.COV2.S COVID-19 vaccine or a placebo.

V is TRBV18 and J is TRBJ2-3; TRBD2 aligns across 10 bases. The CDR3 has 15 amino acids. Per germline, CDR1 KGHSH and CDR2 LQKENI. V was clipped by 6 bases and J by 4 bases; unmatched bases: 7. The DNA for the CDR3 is TGTGCCAGCTCTCCAGCGGGGGGGCTTGCAGATACGCAGTATTTT. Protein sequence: CASSPAGGLADTQYF.

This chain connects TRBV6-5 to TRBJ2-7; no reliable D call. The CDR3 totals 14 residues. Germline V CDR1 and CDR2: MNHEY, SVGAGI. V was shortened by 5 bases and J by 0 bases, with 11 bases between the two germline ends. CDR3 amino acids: CASSTTWSSYEQYF. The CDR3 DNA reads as TGTGCCAGCAGTACTACATGGAGCTCCTACGAGCAGTACTTC.

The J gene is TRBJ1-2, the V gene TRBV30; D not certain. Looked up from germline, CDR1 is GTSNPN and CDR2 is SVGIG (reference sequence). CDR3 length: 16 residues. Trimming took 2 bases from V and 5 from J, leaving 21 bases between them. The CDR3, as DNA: TGTGCCTGGAGTCCGCTCGGAGTCAGGATTGAGTATGGCTACACCTTC. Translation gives CAWSPLGVRIEYGYTF.

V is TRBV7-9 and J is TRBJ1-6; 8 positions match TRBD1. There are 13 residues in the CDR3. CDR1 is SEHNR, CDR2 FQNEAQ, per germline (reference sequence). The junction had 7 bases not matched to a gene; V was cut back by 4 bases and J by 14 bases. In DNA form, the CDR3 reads TGTGCCAGCAGCTCCGGACAGGGCCACACCCTCCACTTT. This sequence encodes CASSSGQGHTLHF.

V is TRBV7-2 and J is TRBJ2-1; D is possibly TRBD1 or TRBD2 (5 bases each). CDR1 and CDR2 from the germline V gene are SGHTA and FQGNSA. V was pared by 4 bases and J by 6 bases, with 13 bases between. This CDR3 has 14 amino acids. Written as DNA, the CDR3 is TGTGCCAGCAGCTCGGGACCCGAGGCCAATGAGCAGTTCTTC. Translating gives CASSSGPEANEQFF.

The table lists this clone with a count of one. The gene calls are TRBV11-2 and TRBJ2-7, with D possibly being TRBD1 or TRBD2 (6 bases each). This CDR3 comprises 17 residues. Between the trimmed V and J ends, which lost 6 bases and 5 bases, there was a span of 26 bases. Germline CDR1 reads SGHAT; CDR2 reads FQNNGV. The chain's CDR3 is CASSLFPVGGEVDEQYF. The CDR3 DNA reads TGTGCCAGCAGTCTGTTTCCAGTGGGGGGCGAAGTCGACGAGCAGTACTTC. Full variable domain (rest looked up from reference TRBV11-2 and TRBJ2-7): EAGVAQSPRYKIIEKRQSVAFWCNPISGHATLYWYQQILGQGPKLLIQFQNNGVVDDSQLPKDRFSAERLKGVDSTLKIQPAKLEDSAVYLCASSLFPVGGEVDEQYFGPGTRLTVT.

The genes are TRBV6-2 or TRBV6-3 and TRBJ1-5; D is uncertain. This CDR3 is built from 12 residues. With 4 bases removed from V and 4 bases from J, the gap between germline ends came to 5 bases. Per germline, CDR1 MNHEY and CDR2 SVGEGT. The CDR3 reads CASSLMNQPQHF. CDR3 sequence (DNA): TGTGCCAGCAGTTTAATGAATCAGCCCCAGCATTTT.

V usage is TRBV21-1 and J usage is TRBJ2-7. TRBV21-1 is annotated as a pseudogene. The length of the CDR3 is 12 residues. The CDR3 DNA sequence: TGTGCCAGGGTTGAAATCCTTTACGAGCAGTACTTC. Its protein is CARVEILYEQYF.

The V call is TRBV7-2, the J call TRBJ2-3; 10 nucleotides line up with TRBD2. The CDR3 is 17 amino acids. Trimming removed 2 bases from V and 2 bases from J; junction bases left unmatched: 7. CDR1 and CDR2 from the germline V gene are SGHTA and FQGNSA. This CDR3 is CASSLLAGAFITDTQYF. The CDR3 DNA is TGTGCCAGCAGCTTACTAGCGGGGGCCTTTATCACAGATACGCAGTATTTT.

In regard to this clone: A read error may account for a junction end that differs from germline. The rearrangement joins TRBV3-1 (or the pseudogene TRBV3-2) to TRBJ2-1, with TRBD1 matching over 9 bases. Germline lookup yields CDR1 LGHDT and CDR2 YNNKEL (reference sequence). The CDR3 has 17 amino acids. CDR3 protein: CASSQGHLTGGRTERFF. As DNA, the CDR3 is TGTGCCAGCAGCCAAGGGCACCTCACAGGGGGCCGGACTGAGCGGTTCTTC.

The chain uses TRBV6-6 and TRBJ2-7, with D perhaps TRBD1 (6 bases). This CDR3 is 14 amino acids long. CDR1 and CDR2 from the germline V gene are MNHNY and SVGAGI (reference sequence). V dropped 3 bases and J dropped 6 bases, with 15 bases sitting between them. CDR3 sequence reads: CASSYTTGTFEQYF. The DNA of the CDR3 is TGTGCCAGCAGTTATACCACAGGGACCTTCGAGCAGTACTTC.

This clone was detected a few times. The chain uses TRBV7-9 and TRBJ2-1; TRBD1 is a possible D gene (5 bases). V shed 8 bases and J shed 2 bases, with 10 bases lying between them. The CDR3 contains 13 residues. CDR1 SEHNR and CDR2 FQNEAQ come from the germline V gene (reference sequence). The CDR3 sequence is CASDGQPYNEQFF. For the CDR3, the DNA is TGTGCCAGCGATGGACAACCCTACAATGAGCAGTTCTTC.

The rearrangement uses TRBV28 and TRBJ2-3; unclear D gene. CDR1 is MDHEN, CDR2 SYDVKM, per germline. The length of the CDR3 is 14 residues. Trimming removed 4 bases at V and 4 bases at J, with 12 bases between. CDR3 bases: TGTGCCAGCAGTTCACCGGACGGTGCAGATACGCAGTATTTT. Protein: CASSSPDGADTQYF. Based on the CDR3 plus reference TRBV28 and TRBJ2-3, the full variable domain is DVKVTQSSRYLVKRTGEKVFLECVQDMDHENMFWYRQDPGLGLRLIYFSYDVKMKEKGDIPEGYSVSREKKERFSLILESASTNQTSMYLCASSSPDGADTQYFGPGTRLTVL.

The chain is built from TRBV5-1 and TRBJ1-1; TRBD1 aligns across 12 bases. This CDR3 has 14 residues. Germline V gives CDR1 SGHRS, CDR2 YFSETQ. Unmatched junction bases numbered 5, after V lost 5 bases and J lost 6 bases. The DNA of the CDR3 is TGCGCCAGCAGGCCCGGGACAGGGGGCTCTGAAGCTTTCTTT. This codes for CASRPGTGGSEAFF.

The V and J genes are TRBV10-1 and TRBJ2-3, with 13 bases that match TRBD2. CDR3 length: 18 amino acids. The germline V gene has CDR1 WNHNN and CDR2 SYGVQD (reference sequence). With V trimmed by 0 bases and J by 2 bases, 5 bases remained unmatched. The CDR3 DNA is TGCGCCAGCAGTGAGTCGCGACTAGCGGGGGGCGCCACAGATACGCAGTATTTT. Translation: CASSESRLAGGATDTQYF.

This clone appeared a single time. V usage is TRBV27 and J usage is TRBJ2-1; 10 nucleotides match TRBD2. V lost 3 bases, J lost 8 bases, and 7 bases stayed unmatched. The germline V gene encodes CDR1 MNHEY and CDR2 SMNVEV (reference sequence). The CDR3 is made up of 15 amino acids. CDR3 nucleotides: TGTGCCAGCAGTTTGGGACTAGCGTGGGTCGATGAGCAGTTCTTC. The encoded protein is CASSLGLAWVDEQFF.

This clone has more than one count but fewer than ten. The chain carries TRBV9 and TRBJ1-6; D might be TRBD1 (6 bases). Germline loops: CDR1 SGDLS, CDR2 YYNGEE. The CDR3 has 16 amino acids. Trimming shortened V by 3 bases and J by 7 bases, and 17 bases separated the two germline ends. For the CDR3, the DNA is TGTGCCAGCAGCGGCCCTAGGACAGCGGCAAATTCACCCCTCCACTTT. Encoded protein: CASSGPRTAANSPLHF. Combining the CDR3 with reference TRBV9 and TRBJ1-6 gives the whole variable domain DSGVTQTPKHLITATGQRVTLRCSPRSGDLSVYWYQQSLDQGLQFLIQYYNGEERAKGNILERFSAQQFPDLHSELNLSSLELGDSALYFCASSGPRTAANSPLHFGNGTRLTVT.

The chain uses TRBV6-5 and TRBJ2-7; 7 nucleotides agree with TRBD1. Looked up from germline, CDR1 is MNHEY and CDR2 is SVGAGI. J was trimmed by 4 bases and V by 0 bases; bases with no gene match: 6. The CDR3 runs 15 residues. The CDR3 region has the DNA TGTGCCAGCAGTTACTCGAACAGGGGTTTGTACGAGCAGTACTTC. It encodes CASSYSNRGLYEQYF.

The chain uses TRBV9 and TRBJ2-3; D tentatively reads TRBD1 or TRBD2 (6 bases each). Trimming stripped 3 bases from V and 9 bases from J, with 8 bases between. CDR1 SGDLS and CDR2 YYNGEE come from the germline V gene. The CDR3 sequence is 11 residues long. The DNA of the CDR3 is TGTGCCAGCAGCGAGGGGGGAACGCAGTATTTT. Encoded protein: CASSEGGTQYF.

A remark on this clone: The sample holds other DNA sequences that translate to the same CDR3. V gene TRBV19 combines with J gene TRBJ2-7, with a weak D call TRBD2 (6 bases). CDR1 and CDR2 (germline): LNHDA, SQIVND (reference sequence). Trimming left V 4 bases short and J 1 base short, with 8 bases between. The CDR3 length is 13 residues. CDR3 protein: CASSTGTSYEQYF. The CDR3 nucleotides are TGTGCCAGTAGTACCGGGACTTCCTACGAGCAGTACTTC.